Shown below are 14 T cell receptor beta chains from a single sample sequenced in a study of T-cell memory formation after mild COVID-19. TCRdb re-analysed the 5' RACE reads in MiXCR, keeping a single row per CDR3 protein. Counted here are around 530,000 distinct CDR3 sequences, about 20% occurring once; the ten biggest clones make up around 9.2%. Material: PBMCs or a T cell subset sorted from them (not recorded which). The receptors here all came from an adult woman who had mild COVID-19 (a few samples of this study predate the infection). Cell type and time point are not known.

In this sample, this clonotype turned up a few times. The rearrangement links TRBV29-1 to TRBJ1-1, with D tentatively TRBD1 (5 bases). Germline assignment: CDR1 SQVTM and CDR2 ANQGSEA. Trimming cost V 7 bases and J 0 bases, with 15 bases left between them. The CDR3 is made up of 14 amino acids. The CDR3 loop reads CSAQTGTVNTEAFF. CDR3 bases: TGCAGCGCCCAGACCGGGACGGTGAACACTGAAGCTTTCTTT. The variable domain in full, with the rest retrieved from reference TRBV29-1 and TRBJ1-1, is SAVISQKPSRDICQRGTSLTIQCQVDSQVTMMFWYRQQPGQSLTLIATANQGSEATYESGFVIDKFPISRPNLTFSTLTVSNMSPEDSSIYLCSAQTGTVNTEAFFGQGTRLTVV.

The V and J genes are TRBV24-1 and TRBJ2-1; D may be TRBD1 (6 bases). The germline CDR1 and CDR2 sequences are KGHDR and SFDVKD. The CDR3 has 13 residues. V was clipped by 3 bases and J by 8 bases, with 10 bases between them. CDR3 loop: CATSDGGHYEQFF. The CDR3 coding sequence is TGTGCCACCAGTGATGGGGGCCACTATGAGCAGTTCTTC.

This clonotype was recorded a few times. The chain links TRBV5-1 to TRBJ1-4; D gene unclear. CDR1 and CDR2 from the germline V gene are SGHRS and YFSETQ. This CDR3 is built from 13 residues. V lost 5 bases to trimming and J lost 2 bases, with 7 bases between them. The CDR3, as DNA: TGCGCCAGCAGGGTTACTACTAATGAAAAACTGTTTTTT. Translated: CASRVTTNEKLFF. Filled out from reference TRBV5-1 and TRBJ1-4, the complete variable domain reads KAGVTQTPRYLIKTRGQQVTLSCSPISGHRSVSWYQQTPGQGLQFLFEYFSETQRNKGNFPGRFSGRQFSNSRSEMNVSTLELGDSALYLCASRVTTNEKLFFGSGTQLSVL.

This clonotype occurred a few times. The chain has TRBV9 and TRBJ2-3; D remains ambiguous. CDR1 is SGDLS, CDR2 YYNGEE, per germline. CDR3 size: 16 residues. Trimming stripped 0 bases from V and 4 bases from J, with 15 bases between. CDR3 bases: TGTGCCAGCAGCGTAGATAGGCAGGCCGGAGCAGATACGCAGTATTTT. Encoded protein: CASSVDRQAGADTQYF.

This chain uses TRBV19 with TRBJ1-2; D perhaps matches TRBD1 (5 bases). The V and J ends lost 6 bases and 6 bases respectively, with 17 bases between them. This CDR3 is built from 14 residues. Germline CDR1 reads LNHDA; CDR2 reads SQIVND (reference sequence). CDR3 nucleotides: TGTGCCAGTAGACCGGGACCGGCTGCGGATGGCTACACCTTC. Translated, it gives CASRPGPAADGYTF.

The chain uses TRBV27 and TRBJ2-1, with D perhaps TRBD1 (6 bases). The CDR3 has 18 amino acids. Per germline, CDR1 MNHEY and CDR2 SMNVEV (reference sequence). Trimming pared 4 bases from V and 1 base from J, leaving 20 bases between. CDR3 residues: CASSSPTRFRGSYNEQFF. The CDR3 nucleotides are TGTGCCAGCAGTTCCCCAACTAGGTTCAGGGGATCCTACAATGAGCAGTTCTTC.

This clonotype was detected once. The CDR3 nucleotides are TGTGCCTGGAGTAGGAACACCATATATTTT. It translates to CAWSRNTIYF. The chain carries TRBV30 and TRBJ1-3; D is undetermined. CDR3 length equals 10 residues. The ends were cut back, 2 bases at V and 7 bases at J, with 3 bases in the middle. Germline V gives CDR1 GTSNPN, CDR2 SVGIG (reference sequence).

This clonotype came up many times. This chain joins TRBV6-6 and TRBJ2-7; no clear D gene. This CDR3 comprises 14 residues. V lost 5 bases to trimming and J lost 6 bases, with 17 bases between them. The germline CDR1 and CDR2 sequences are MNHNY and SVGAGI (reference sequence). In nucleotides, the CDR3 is TGTGCCAGCAGTCATGGCACAGCCCTGGTCGAGCAGTACTTC. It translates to CASSHGTALVEQYF.

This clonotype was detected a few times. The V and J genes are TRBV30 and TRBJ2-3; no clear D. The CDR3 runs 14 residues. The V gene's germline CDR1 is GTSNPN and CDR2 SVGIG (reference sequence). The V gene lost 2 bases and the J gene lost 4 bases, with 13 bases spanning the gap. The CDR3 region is CAWSSDPQADTQYF. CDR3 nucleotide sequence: TGTGCCTGGAGTTCTGACCCACAAGCAGATACGCAGTATTTT.

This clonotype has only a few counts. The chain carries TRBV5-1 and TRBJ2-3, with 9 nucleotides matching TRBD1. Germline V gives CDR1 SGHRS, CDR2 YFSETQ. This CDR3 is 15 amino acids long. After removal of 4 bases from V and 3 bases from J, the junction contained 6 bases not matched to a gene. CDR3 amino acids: CASSRTGGATDTQYF. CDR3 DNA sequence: TGCGCCAGCAGCCGTACAGGGGGCGCGACAGATACGCAGTATTTT.

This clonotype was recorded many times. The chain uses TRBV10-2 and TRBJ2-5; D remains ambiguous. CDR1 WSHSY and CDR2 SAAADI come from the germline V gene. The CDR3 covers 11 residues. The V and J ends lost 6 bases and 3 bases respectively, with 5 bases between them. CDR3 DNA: TGCGCCAGCAGGGGCAAAGAGACCCAGTACTTC. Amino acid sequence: CASRGKETQYF.

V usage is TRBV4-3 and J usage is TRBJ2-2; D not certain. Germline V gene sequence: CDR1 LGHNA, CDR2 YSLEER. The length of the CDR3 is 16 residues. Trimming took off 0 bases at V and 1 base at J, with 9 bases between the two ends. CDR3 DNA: TGCGCCAGCAGCCAAGACTGGTCGGAGAACACCGGGGAGCTGTTTTTT. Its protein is CASSQDWSENTGELFF.

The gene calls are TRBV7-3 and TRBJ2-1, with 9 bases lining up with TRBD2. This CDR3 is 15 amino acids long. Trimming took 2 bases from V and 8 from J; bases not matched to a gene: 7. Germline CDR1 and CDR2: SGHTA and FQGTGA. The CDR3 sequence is CASSLGRGGLDEQFF. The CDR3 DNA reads TGTGCCAGCAGCTTAGGGCGGGGGGGCCTCGATGAGCAGTTCTTC.

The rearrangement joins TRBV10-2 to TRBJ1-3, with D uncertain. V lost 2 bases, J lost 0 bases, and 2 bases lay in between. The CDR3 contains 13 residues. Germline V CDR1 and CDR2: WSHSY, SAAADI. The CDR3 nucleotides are TGCGCCAGCAGTGAGAGCTCTGGAAACACCATATATTTT. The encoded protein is CASSESSGNTIYF.